This TCR beta chain was profiled in a study of early stage breast cancer tumors. For the study at large: Most of the 16 invasive tumors were ER+, PR+ and HER2-. Around 9.8-fold was the mean read coverage per sample.

The table came from immunoSEQ multiplex PCR; TCRdb's copy has only in-frame clones and leaves some out. The sample records more than 65,000 clones, 80% being singletons. Study observations and caveats: Commonly generated sequences made up most enriched TCRB sequences shared between patients. Tumors had approximately 2.7-fold higher T cell density and higher clonality than adjacent normal breast tissue.

Germline CDR1 and CDR2: MDHEN and SYDVKM. The CDR3 has 16 amino acids. V shed 5 bases and J 6 bases; nucleotides not matched to a gene: 13. This clone appeared once. Its cognate antigen is unknown. The TCR originated in a person between 35 and 49 years old with breast cancer. The chain joins TRBV28 to TRBJ1-5; 7 bases match TRBD1. The source material was blood. The DNA of the CDR3 is TGTGCCAGCAGTCTCCGGGGAGGGGGCGCGGGTCAGCCCCAGCATTTT. Its protein is CASSLRGGGAGQPQHF. The variable domain in full, with the rest retrieved from reference TRBV28 and TRBJ1-5, is DVKVTQSSRYLVKRTGEKVFLECVQDMDHENMFWYRQDPGLGLRLIYFSYDVKMKEKGDIPEGYSVSREKKERFSLILESASTNQTSMYLCASSLRGGGAGQPQHFGDGTRLSIL.